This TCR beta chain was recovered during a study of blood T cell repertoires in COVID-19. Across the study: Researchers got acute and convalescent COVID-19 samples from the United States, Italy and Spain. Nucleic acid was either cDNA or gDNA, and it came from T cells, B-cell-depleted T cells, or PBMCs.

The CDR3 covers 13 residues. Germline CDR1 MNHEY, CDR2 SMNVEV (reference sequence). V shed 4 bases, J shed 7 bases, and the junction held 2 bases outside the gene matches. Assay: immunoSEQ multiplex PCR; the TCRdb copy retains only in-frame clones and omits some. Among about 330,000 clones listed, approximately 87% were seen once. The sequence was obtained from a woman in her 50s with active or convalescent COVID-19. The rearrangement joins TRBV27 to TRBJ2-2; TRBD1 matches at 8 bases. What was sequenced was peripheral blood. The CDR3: CASSWTGFGELFF. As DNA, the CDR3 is TGTGCCAGCAGTTGGACAGGGTTCGGGGAGCTGTTTTTT.